This TCR beta chain was found in a study of T-cell reconstitution after alpha-beta-depleted transplantation in children. Whole-study findings and limits: The high TCRbeta diversity at day 60 in some patients came from surviving recipient T cells and thymic progenitors.

Turning to this clonotype: Its antigen is not identified.

The CDR3 length is 14 residues. Germline CDR1 LGHDT, CDR2 YNNKEL (reference sequence). Trimming removed 3 bases at V and 1 base at J, with 10 bases between. Construction of the TCRbeta library involved unique molecular identifiers. TCRdb reprocessed the PCR reads with MiXCR, giving one entry per CDR3 protein. Of hundreds of thousands of distinct CDR3 sequences in the sample, 10% to 15% were seen once. Sequences were derived from PBMCs, mostly from graft donor cells, sampled 360 days after TCRalphabeta/CD19-depleted stem cell transplant. The TCR was taken from a male patient aged 5 to 17 who had a stem cell transplant for acute myeloid leukemia, so the T cells may come from the graft donor. This chain links TRBV3-1 with TRBJ2-7; D gene uncertain. The CDR3 loop is CASSQAAESYEQYF. The CDR3 coding sequence is TGTGCCAGCAGCCAGGCGGCTGAATCCTACGAGCAGTACTTC.